This TCR beta chain was identified in a study of blood T cell repertoires in COVID-19. Study context: Some COVID-19 samples were acute and others convalescent; all came from the United States, Italy and Spain. T cells, B-cell-depleted T cells, or PBMCs provided the cDNA or gDNA that served as material.

Germline lookup yields CDR1 MDHEN and CDR2 SYDVKM. The CDR3 is 17 amino acids. Trimming removed 4 bases at V and 0 bases at J, with 15 bases between. Original processing methods: Estimated nucleated cell counts came from reference gene primer amplification. Sequencing used immunoSEQ multiplex PCR; TCRdb keeps in-frame clones, though not all of them. Clone size and V and J calls were adopted from that table, with D and trimming inferred from the DNA. In the table there are some 120,000 clones, roughly 79% of which are singletons. The sample was peripheral blood. The receptor was isolated from a human donor in a cohort sampled during active COVID-19. V gene TRBV28 combines with J gene TRBJ1-4; D uncertain. CDR3 sequence reads: CASSSPRRKATNEKLFF. The CDR3 nucleotides are TGTGCCAGCAGTTCACCTAGACGCAAGGCAACTAATGAAAAACTGTTTTTT.